Below are 5 T cell receptor beta chains sequenced from a single sample in a study of human T cells and chemical hapten exposure. Indicated time point: pre-sensitization, week 0. Noted treatment: therapeutic diphenylcyclopropenone sensitization with weekly scalp DPC. TCRdb passed the RACE reads through MiXCR, listing each CDR3 protein once. In the table there are 50,000 to 65,000 distinct CDR3 sequences, approximately 6.7% of which are singletons. The material was whole blood, obtained in connection with sensitization to the hapten diphenylcyclopropenone (DPC). These receptors were taken from a woman in her 30s with alopecia areata. Some clones in this sample may be carry-over from other donors' samples.

This clonotype has ten or more counts. The gene calls are TRBV20-1 and TRBJ2-1; weak D call: TRBD2 (5 bases). Germline V gives CDR1 DFQATT, CDR2 SNEGSKA (reference sequence). This CDR3 is built from 14 residues. V lost 5 bases, J lost 6 bases, and 17 bases lay in between. The CDR3 coding sequence is TGCAGTGCTCCCACTAGTCCCTACCGCAATGAGCAGTTCTTC. Translation: CSAPTSPYRNEQFF.

The V and J genes are TRBV6-5 and TRBJ2-7, with D possibly being TRBD1 (5 bases). Trimming removed 0 bases at V and 3 bases at J, with 18 bases between. The CDR3 spans 17 residues. The germline V gene has CDR1 MNHEY and CDR2 SVGAGI. CDR3 sequence (DNA): TGTGCCAGCAGTTACTCCCCCCGTGCAGGGCGCAACTACGAGCAGTACTTC. Its protein product is CASSYSPRAGRNYEQYF.

This clonotype was observed a few times. The chain combines TRBV6-5 with TRBJ1-1; 8 bases align to TRBD1. The CDR3 consists of 16 residues. V lost 3 bases to trimming and J lost 0 bases; unmatched junction nucleotides: 6. CDR1 is MNHEY, CDR2 SVGAGI, per germline. CDR3 coding DNA: TGTGCCAGCAGTTATCTCCAGGGGGCTTTGAACACTGAAGCTTTCTTT. Protein sequence: CASSYLQGALNTEAFF.

The sample holds many counts of this clonotype. CDR3 in DNA: TGCAGTGCTAGACGGACCAGTTACGAGCAGTACTTC. It encodes CSARRTSYEQYF. The gene calls are TRBV20-1 and TRBJ2-7; D gene uncertain. Germline V gives CDR1 DFQATT, CDR2 SNEGSKA (reference sequence). The CDR3 length is 12 residues. Trimming removed 2 bases from V and 4 bases from J, with 9 bases in between.

This clonotype was picked up many times. V usage is TRBV5-1 and J usage is TRBJ1-1; a possible D gene is TRBD1 (6 bases). Trimming took 5 bases from V and 0 from J, leaving 14 bases between them. The germline CDR1 and CDR2 sequences are SGHRS and YFSETQ. The CDR3 contains 15 residues. The CDR3 DNA is TGCGCCAGCAGTCCCGGGGACACCCTGAACACTGAAGCTTTCTTT. This sequence encodes CASSPGDTLNTEAFF.